These T cell receptor beta chains were read from a single sample in a study of shared clonotypes between healthy human individuals. Profiling relied on immunoSEQ multiplex PCR, and the TCRdb table lists in-frame clones only, not all of them. The table lists about 1.9 million clones, about 94% of them singletons, with around 1.7% in the top ten. The sequenced material came from naive CD8+ T cells from PBMCs. The receptor source for this set is a man aged 18-30 years in good health. Some clones in this sample may be carry-over from other donors' samples. CDR3s include the opening cysteine and the closing phenylalanine or tryptophan. Each record gives: J gene, clone size, D gene, V gene, CDR3 DNA, CDR3 protein. The D gene is left open where the match is weak. Expanded clones are given a class, and other clones once, few, many or no size at all.

TRBJ1-6,NA,NA,TRBV5-6,TGTGCCAGCAGCTTCGGGTCGCCAAATTCACCCCTCCACTTT,CASSFGSPNSPLHF
TRBJ2-7,once,NA,TRBV15,TGTGCCACCAGAGACAGCCTCTACGAGCAGTACTTC,CATRDSLYEQYF
TRBJ2-5,NA,NA,TRBV7-9,TGTGCCAGCAGCCCGGGGCCACAGGATCAAGGGACCCAGTACTTC,CASSPGPQDQGTQYF
TRBJ2-7,NA,NA,TRBV27,TGTGCCAGCAGTATAACCGGGACGGTGAGCTACGAGCAGTACTTC,CASSITGTVSYEQYF
TRBJ2-2,NA,NA,TRBV4-1,TGCGCCAGCAGCCCGAATACGAGGGGGGCCGGGGAGCTGTTTTTT,CASSPNTRGAGELFF
TRBJ1-1,NA,NA,TRBV7-9,TGTGCCAGCAGCTTACCACTGAACACTGAAGCTTTCTTT,CASSLPLNTEAFF
TRBJ2-1,once,TRBD1,TRBV6-5,TGTGCCAGCCGCCGGGACAGTAACTTTATTGAGCAGTTCTTC,CASRRDSNFIEQFF
TRBJ2-5,NA,NA,TRBV15,TGTGCCACCAGCAGAGAGGGGGCCCGCCAAGAGACCCAGTACTTC,CATSREGARQETQYF
TRBJ2-7,NA,NA,TRBV7-6,TGTGCCAGCAGCCTGATCCCTGGCGAGCAGTACTTC,CASSLIPGEQYF
TRBJ2-7,NA,NA,TRBV29-1,TGCAGCGTTCGGGCAGGCCTCTCCTACGAGCAGTACTTC,CSVRAGLSYEQYF
TRBJ2-7,few,TRBD2,TRBV9,TGTGCCAGCAGCCCCGTAGCGGGAGGTTCCTACGAGCAGTACTTC,CASSPVAGGSYEQYF
TRBJ2-7,NA,NA,TRBV5-4,TGTGCCAGCAGCTTGGTGGGTCCGGGAGCACTCTACGAGCAGTACTTC,CASSLVGPGALYEQYF
TRBJ2-2,few,NA,TRBV4-1,TGCGCCAGCAGGGGGCCGGGACGGGACAAATACACCGGGGAGCTGTTTTTT,CASRGPGRDKYTGELFF
TRBJ1-1,NA,NA,TRBV10-3,TGTGCCATCAGTGATTCCCAGGGGAAGGGGGACACTGAAGCTTTCTTT,CAISDSQGKGDTEAFF
TRBJ2-1,NA,TRBD2,TRBV28,TGTGCCAGCACTTTCGCGGGGCTAGCGGGTTACAATGAGCAGTTCTTC,CASTFAGLAGYNEQFF
TRBJ2-6,NA,NA,TRBV27,TGTGCCAGCAGTTTTGTCTCGGACTCTGGGGCCAACGTCCTGACTTTC,CASSFVSDSGANVLTF
TRBJ1-1,NA,NA,TRBV27,TGTGCCAGCAGTTTATCGGGGGCGGCAAAGATGAACACTGAAGCTTTCTTT,CASSLSGAAKMNTEAFF
TRBJ1-1,NA,NA,TRBV19,TGTGCCAGTAGTATAACAGAGAACACTGAAGCTTTCTTT,CASSITENTEAFF
TRBJ2-6,NA,TRBD1,TRBV7-8,TGTGCCAGCAGCGGGGACAGGCTATACTCTGGGGCCAACGTCCTGACTTTC,CASSGDRLYSGANVLTF
TRBJ2-2,NA,TRBD2,TRBV4-1,TGCGCCAGCAGCCAAGCAACTAGCGGGAGAACCGGGGAGCTGTTTTTT,CASSQATSGRTGELFF